The 14 T cell receptor beta chains below come from one sample, sequenced in a study of blood T cell repertoires in COVID-19. The data were produced by immunoSEQ multiplex PCR, yet TCRdb's version contains in-frame clones alone and is incomplete. The profile shows hundreds of thousands of clones, approximately 91% of them singletons. Sequenced: peripheral blood. The source of these receptors is a man aged 35-49 years with acute or convalescent COVID-19.

J is TRBJ1-6 and V is TRBV27; D not certain. This CDR3 is built from 14 residues. Trimming removed 3 bases from V and 9 bases from J, with 12 bases in between. CDR1 is MNHEY and CDR2 is SMNVEV in the germline V gene (reference sequence). The chain's CDR3 is CASSFRVVASPLHF. CDR3 sequence (DNA): TGTGCCAGCAGTTTTCGAGTAGTTGCTTCACCCCTCCACTTT.

This clone was observed a handful of times. This chain joins TRBV7-9 and TRBJ1-5; D unresolved. CDR3 length: 16 amino acids. With 5 bases removed from V and 2 bases from J, the gap between germline ends came to 16 bases. The germline gives CDR1 SEHNR, CDR2 FQNEAQ (reference sequence). The CDR3 region has the DNA TGTGCCAGCAGCAGAGGAAGTGGGAGGGGCAATCAGCCCCAGCATTTT. Its protein product is CASSRGSGRGNQPQHF. The whole variable domain, filled in from reference TRBV7-9 and TRBJ1-5, reads DTGVSQNPRHKITKRGQNVTFRCDPISEHNRLYWYRQTLGQGPEFLTYFQNEAQLEKSRLLSDRFSAERPKGSFSTLEIQRTEQGDSAMYLCASSRGSGRGNQPQHFGDGTRLSIL.

This clone came up once. This chain uses TRBV7-9 with TRBJ2-5; 8 nucleotides align to TRBD1. V lost 1 base to trimming and J lost 4 bases; unmatched junction nucleotides: 5. The germline V gene encodes CDR1 SEHNR and CDR2 FQNEAQ (reference sequence). The CDR3 is 15 residues long. The chain's CDR3 is CASSLGTGYGETQYF. The CDR3 DNA reads TGTGCCAGCAGCTTAGGGACAGGGTATGGAGAGACCCAGTACTTC.

The chain combines TRBV6-2 or TRBV6-3 with TRBJ2-7, with 14 bases lining up with TRBD2. Germline V gene lookup returns CDR1 MNHEY and CDR2 SVGEGT. The V and J ends lost 4 bases and 7 bases, in that order; junction bases with no gene match: 12. The CDR3 is made up of 17 amino acids. CDR3 region: CASSSYSGLAGVEEQYF. The CDR3 DNA is TGTGCCAGCAGTTCCTATTCGGGACTAGCGGGAGTTGAAGAGCAGTACTTC.

The V call is TRBV27, the J call TRBJ1-5; 9 nucleotides match TRBD1. The CDR3 has 15 residues. The ends lost 5 bases at V and 6 bases at J; junction bases unmatched: 8. Germline V gene lookup returns CDR1 MNHEY and CDR2 SMNVEV (reference sequence). The CDR3, as DNA: TGTGCCAGCAGTGGGGACAGGGAAGGAGGTCAGCCCCAGCATTTT. Its protein product is CASSGDREGGQPQHF.

V and J are TRBV24-1 and TRBJ2-2; D gene uncertain. Germline assignment: CDR1 KGHDR and CDR2 SFDVKD. CDR3 length equals 13 residues. The V end lost 12 bases, the J end lost 1 base, and 11 bases lay between the germline ends. In DNA, the CDR3 is TGTGCCGTCCGGCAGGAGAACACCGGGGAGCTGTTTTTT. Protein sequence: CAVRQENTGELFF.

This clone was seen just once. The chain has TRBV2 and TRBJ1-4; a possible D gene is TRBD1 (5 bases). The CDR3 consists of 17 residues. Germline V gene sequence: CDR1 SNHLY, CDR2 FYNNEI. V was cut by 3 bases and J by 8 bases, with 22 bases left in between. The CDR3 spells CASSERQGGYRGEKLFF. CDR3 nucleotides: TGTGCCAGCAGTGAGAGGCAGGGAGGATACCGTGGCGAAAAACTGTTTTTT.

V gene TRBV4-1 combines with J gene TRBJ2-7; 7 bases agree with TRBD2. The CDR3 spans 16 residues. The trim removed 1 base at V and 1 base at J, leaving 7 bases unmatched. Germline V lookup: CDR1 MGHRA, CDR2 YSYEKL. The CDR3 region is CASSQGPAGISYEQYF. CDR3 DNA sequence: TGCGCCAGCAGCCAAGGCCCAGCGGGGATTTCCTACGAGCAGTACTTC.

The genes are TRBV6-2 or TRBV6-3 and TRBJ2-7, with D possibly being TRBD2 (6 bases). This CDR3 is 14 amino acids long. Per the germline V gene, CDR1 is MNHEY and CDR2 is SVGEGT. V was clipped by 1 base and J by 5 bases, with 12 bases between them. In nucleotides, the CDR3 is TGTGCCAGCAGTTACTTGGGACGGGGGAACGAGCAGTACTTC. Its protein product is CASSYLGRGNEQYF.

This clone appeared once. The chain has TRBV7-6 and TRBJ2-5, with 8 bases that match TRBD1. V lost 3 bases to trimming and J lost 0 bases; unmatched junction nucleotides: 9. Germline-derived CDR1 and CDR2 are SGHVS and FNYEAQ. This CDR3 contains 17 residues. In DNA, the CDR3 is TGTGCCAGCAGCTTCTCACTGACAGGGGCCGACCAAGAGACCCAGTACTTC. Protein product: CASSFSLTGADQETQYF.

V and J are TRBV6-6 and TRBJ1-1; 7 bases map to TRBD1. Germline CDR1 and CDR2: MNHNY and SVGAGI (reference sequence). Trimming at V came to 5 bases and at J to 1 base, leaving 7 bases not matched to a gene. The CDR3 runs 15 residues. In DNA form, the CDR3 reads TGTGCCAGCAGTCGATCCCGGGACAGGAACACTGAAGCTTTCTTT. Translating gives CASSRSRDRNTEAFF.

This clone was recorded once. The chain employs TRBV5-4 and TRBJ2-7; D not certain. The germline V gene encodes CDR1 SGHNT and CDR2 YYREEE (reference sequence). Trimming took off 4 bases at V and 2 bases at J, with 13 bases between the two ends. CDR3 length: 14 residues. CDR3 sequence (DNA): TGTGCCAGCAGCCCGACATCAACAACCTACGAGCAGTACTTC. Translation: CASSPTSTTYEQYF.

This sequence joins TRBV21-1 and TRBJ2-1; the tabulated D call, TRBD1, remains unverified against the DNA. TRBV21-1 is a recognized pseudogene. The CDR3 totals 15 residues. The CDR3 spells CASSSRDTPYNEQFF. CDR3 sequence (DNA): TGTGCCAGCAGCTCCCGGGACACTCCCTACAATGAGCAGTTCTTC.

This chain connects TRBV29-1 to TRBJ1-2; unclear D gene. This CDR3 is built from 12 residues. V was cut by 4 bases and J by 5 bases, with 11 bases left in between. From germline, CDR1 is SQVTM and CDR2 ANQGSEA. Here the CDR3 reads CSVVEALYGYTF. The CDR3 coding sequence is TGCAGCGTTGTGGAGGCCTTGTATGGCTACACCTTC.